This note documents a single T cell receptor beta chain sequence. Its antigen is as yet unknown. This sample was included in a study of OX40 agonist ivuxolimab in advanced cancers. Study observations and caveats: Among the lowest levels of clonal expansion were found in partial responders at 0.1-3.0 mg/kg. Relative to CD4+ cells, CD8+ T cells on average had more expanded clones.

This CDR3 region has 15 residues. Germline assignment: CDR1 SGHVS and CDR2 FQNEAQ. V was pared by 5 bases and J by 5 bases, with 11 bases of the junction left unmatched. The assay was immunoSEQ multiplex PCR, and TCRdb's table has in-frame clones only and misses some. Seen here are around 94,000 clones, around nine tenths observed once, and the top ten hold approximately 0.81%. The chain uses TRBV7-8 and TRBJ1-1, with TRBD1 matching 7 bases. Sequenced here: CD4+ or CD8+ T cells sorted from blood, sampled in a trial of the OX40 agonist ivuxolimab. The source of this sequence is an adult with an advanced solid tumor such as melanoma, head and neck, liver or kidney cancer. The CDR3 bases are TGTGCCAGCAGCCCCCCCGGGACAGACTATACTGAAGCTTTCTTT. Protein: CASSPPGTDYTEAFF.